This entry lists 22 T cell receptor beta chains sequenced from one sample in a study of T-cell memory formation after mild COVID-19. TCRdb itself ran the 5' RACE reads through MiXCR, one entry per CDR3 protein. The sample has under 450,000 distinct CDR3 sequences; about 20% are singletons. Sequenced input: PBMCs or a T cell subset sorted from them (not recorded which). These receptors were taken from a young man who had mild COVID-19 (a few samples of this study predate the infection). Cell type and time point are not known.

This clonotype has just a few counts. The CDR3 here is CASSQERGLLYGYTF. DNA for the CDR3: TGCGCCAGCAGCCAAGAGCGGGGACTTCTATATGGCTACACCTTC. V usage is TRBV4-1 and J usage is TRBJ1-2, with D possibly being TRBD1 (5 bases). This CDR3 comprises 15 residues. V lost 0 bases to trimming and J lost 5 bases, with 13 bases between them. Germline V gives CDR1 MGHRA, CDR2 YSYEKL.

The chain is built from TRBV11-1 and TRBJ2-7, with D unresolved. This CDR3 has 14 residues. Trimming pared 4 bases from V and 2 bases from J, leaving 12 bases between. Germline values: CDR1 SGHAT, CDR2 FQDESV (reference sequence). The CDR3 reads CASSSRTPPYEQYF. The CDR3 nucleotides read TGTGCCAGCAGCTCCCGGACGCCACCCTACGAGCAGTACTTC.

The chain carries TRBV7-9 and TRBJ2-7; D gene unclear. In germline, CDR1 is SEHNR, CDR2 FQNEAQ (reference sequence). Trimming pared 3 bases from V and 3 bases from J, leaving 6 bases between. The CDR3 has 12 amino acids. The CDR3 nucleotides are TGTGCCAGCAGCTTTGCAAACTACGAGCAGTACGTC. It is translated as CASSFANYEQYV.

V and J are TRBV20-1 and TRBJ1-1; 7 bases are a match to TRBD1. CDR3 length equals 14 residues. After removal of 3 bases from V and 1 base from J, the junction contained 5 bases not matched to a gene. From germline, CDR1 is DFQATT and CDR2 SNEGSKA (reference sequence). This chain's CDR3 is CSASPQGGNTEAFF. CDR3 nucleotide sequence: TGCAGTGCTAGCCCCCAGGGGGGGAACACTGAAGCTTTCTTT.

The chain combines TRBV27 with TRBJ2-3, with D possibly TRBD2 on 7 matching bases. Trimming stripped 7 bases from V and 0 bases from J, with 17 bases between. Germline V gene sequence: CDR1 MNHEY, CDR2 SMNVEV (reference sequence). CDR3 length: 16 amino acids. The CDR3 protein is CASTLRAGASTDTQYF. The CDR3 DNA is TGTGCCAGCACTCTAAGGGCGGGGGCTAGCACAGATACGCAGTATTTT.

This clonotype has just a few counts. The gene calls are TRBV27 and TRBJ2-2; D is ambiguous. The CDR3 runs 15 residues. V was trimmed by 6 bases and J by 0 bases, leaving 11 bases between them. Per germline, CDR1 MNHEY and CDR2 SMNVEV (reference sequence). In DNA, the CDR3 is TGTGCCAGCAGACCTCCCCGCACGAACACCGGGGAGCTGTTTTTT. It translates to CASRPPRTNTGELFF.

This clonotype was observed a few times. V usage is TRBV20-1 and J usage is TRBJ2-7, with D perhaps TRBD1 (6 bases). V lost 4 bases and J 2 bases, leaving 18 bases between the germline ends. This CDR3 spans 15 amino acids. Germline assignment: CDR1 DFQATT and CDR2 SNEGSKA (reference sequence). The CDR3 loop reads CSATKREGDAYEQYF. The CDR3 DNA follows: TGCAGTGCTACAAAGAGAGAGGGGGACGCCTACGAGCAGTACTTC.

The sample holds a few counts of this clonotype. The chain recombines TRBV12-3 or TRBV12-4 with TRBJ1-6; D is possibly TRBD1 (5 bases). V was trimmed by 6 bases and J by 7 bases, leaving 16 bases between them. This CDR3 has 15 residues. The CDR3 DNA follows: TGTGCCAGCAGCAATAACCGGGACGGGAATTCACCCCTCCACTTT. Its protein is CASSNNRDGNSPLHF.

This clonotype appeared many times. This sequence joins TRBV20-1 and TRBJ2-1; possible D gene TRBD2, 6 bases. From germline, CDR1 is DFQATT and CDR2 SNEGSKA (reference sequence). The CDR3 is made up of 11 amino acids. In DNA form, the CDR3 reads TGCGGAACTAGCAGTTACAATGAGCAGTTCTTC. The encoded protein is CGTSSYNEQFF.

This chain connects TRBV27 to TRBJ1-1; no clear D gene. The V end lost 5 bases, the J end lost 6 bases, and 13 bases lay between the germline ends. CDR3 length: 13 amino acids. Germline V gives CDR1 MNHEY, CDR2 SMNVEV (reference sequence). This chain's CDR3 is CASSPHNDPEAFF. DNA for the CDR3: TGTGCCAGCAGTCCCCACAATGACCCTGAAGCTTTCTTT.

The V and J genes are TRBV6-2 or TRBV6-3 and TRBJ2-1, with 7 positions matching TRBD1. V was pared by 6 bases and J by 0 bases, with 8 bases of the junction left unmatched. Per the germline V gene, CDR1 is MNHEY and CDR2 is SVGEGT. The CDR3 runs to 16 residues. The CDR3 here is CASRTIQGSSYNEQFF. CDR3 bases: TGTGCCAGCAGAACGATACAGGGGAGCTCCTACAATGAGCAGTTCTTC.

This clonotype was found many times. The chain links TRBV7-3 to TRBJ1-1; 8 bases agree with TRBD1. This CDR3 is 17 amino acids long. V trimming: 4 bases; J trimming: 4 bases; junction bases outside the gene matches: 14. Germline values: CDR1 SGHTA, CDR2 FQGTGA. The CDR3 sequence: CASSSAPYRGRGTEAFF. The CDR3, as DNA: TGTGCCAGCAGCTCTGCACCTTACAGGGGGAGAGGCACTGAAGCTTTCTTT.

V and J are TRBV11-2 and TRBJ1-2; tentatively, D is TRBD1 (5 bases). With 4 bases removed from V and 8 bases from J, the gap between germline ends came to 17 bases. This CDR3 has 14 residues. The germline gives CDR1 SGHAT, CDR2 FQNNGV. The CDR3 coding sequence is TGTGCCAGCAGCTCCCTTTGGAAGGGGAGCGGCTACACCTTC. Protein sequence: CASSSLWKGSGYTF.

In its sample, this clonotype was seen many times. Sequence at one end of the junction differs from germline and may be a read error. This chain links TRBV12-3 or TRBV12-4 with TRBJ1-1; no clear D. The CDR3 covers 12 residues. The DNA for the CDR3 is TGTGCCAGCAGCTTAGCGGGCACTGAAGCTTTCTTT. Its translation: CASSLAGTEAFF.

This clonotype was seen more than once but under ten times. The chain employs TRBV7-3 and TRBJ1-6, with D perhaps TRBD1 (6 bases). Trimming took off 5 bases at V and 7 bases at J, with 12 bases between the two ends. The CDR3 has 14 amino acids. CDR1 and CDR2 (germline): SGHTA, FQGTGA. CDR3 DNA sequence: TGTGCCAGCAGCCGGACAGAATTGAATTCACCCCTCCACTTT. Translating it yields CASSRTELNSPLHF.

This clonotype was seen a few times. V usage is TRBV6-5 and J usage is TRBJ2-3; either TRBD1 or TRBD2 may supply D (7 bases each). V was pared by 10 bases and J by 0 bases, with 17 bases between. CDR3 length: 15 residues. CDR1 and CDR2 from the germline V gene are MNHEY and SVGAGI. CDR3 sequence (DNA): TGTGCCATTCCCAGGGGGGGCCATAGCACAGATACGCAGTATTTT. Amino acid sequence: CAIPRGGHSTDTQYF.

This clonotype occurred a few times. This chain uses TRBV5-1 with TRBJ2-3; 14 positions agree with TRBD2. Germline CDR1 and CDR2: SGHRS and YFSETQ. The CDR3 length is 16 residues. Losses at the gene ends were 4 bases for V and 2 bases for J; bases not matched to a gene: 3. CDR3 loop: CASSEGLAGDTDTQYF. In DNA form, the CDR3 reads TGCGCCAGCAGCGAGGGACTAGCGGGGGACACAGATACGCAGTATTTT.

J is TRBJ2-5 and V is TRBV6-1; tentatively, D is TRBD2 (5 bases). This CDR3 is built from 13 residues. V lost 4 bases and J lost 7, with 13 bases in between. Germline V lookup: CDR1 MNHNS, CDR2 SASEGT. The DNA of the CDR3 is TGTGCCAGCAGTGGGACTCGCTTAGGGACCCAGTACTTC. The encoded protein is CASSGTRLGTQYF.

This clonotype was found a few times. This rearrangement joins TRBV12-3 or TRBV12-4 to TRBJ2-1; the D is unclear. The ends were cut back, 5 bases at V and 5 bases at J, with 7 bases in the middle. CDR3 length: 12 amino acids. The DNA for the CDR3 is TGTGCCAGCAGTCGGAGTGACAATGAGCAGTTCTTC. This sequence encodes CASSRSDNEQFF.

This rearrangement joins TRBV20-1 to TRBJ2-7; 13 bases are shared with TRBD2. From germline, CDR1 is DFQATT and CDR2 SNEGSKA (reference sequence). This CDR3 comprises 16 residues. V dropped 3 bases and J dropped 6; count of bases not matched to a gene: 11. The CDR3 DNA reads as TGCAGTGCTAGGCCCGGGACTAGCGGGGAATGGGCCGAGCAGTACGTC. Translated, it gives CSARPGTSGEWAEQYV.

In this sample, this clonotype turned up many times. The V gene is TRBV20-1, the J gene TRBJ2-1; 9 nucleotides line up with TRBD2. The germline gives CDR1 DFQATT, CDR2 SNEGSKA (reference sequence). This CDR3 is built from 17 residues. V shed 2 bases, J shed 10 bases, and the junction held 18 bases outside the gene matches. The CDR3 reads CSARTGAPSGDGTEQFF. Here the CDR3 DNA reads TGCAGTGCTAGAACTGGGGCACCTAGCGGGGATGGAACGGAGCAGTTCTTC.

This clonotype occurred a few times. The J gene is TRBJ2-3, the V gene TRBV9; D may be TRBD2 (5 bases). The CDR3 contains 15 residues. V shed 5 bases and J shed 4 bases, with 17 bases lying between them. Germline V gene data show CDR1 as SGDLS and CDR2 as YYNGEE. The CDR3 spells CASRPPGLESDTQYF. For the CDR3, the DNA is TGTGCCAGCAGGCCACCTGGACTGGAGTCAGATACGCAGTATTTT.